Each of the 17 T cell receptor beta chains below was sequenced from the same sample in a study of shared T cell receptors in the human thymus. Generated by immunoSEQ multiplex PCR, the TCRdb table keeps only in-frame clones and is missing some. The table has hundreds of thousands of clones, around 87% seen once; the top ten hold more than 0.009%. This sample was shared with a second study, whose subject was human thymus T cells.

Sequencing used thymocytes. Every receptor here comes from a boy under two years old with a congenital heart defect.

This chain's CDR3 is CAWSVRGQRVYSGANVLTF. The CDR3 bases are TGTGCCTGGAGTGTACGGGGACAGAGAGTCTACTCTGGGGCCAACGTCCTGACTTTC. The genes are TRBV30 and TRBJ2-6; 7 bases fit TRBD1. The CDR3 contains 19 residues. Germline CDR1 GTSNPN, CDR2 SVGIG (reference sequence). Unmatched junction bases numbered 11, after V lost 0 bases and J lost 0 bases.

V usage is TRBV15 and J usage is TRBJ2-3; no firm D call. The V end was cut by 0 bases, the J end by 1 base, with 2 bases between. Germline loops: CDR1 LNHNV, CDR2 YYDKDF (reference sequence). The length of the CDR3 is 13 residues. The CDR3 sequence: CATSRDGTDTQYF. In DNA, the CDR3 is TGTGCCACCAGCAGAGACGGCACAGATACGCAGTATTTT.

The gene calls are TRBV19 and TRBJ1-2; 9 bases match TRBD1. The V segment lost 6 bases and the J segment 4 bases; nucleotides outside the gene matches: 6. The CDR3 is made up of 14 amino acids. Germline V gives CDR1 LNHDA, CDR2 SQIVND (reference sequence). For the CDR3, the DNA is TGTGCCAGTAGACCGGGACAGGGATTCTATGGCTACACCTTC. It specifies CASRPGQGFYGYTF.

This chain joins TRBV18 and TRBJ1-4; 10 positions agree with TRBD1. V dropped 2 bases and J dropped 5; count of bases not matched to a gene: 2. Germline CDR1 KGHSH, CDR2 LQKENI. This CDR3 is 15 amino acids long. CDR3 DNA: TGTGCCAGCTCACCAGGGGACAGGGGAAATGAAAAACTGTTTTTT. This gives the protein CASSPGDRGNEKLFF.

This chain links TRBV10-3 with TRBJ2-3; the D gene is possibly TRBD1 (5 bases). CDR3 length equals 15 residues. The V end lost 4 bases, the J end lost 1 base, and 12 bases lay between the germline ends. CDR1 ENHRY and CDR2 SYGVKD come from the germline V gene. The CDR3 is CAISGRVEGTDTQYF. In DNA form, the CDR3 reads TGTGCCATCAGTGGCAGGGTTGAGGGCACAGATACGCAGTATTTT.

The chain recombines TRBV4-3 with TRBJ2-5; unclear D gene. TRBJ2-7 matches the DNA end more closely, so the J call is doubtful. Looked up from germline, CDR1 is LGHNA and CDR2 is YSLEER. This CDR3 has 13 residues. CDR3 protein: CASSQGPTYEQYF. CDR3 sequence (DNA): TGCGCCAGCAGCCAAGGCCCTACCTACGAGCAGTACTTC.

This clone was counted a few times. The chain couples TRBV19 to TRBJ2-7, with 10 nucleotides matching TRBD1. The CDR3 consists of 15 residues. Trimming at V came to 4 bases and at J to 5 bases, leaving 8 bases not matched to a gene. Germline loops: CDR1 LNHDA, CDR2 SQIVND (reference sequence). CDR3 nucleotide sequence: TGTGCCAGTAGTACCTCCGGGACAGGGGTTAACGAGCAGTACTTC. Translated: CASSTSGTGVNEQYF.

The chain has TRBV29-1 and TRBJ2-6; 7 nucleotides match TRBD1. Losses at the gene ends were 7 bases for V and 4 bases for J; bases not matched to a gene: 7. The germline gives CDR1 SQVTM, CDR2 ANQGSEA. CDR3 length: 14 amino acids. CDR3 nucleotide sequence: TGCAGCGCACAAACAGGGGCCGGGGCCAACGTCCTGACTTTC. Its protein is CSAQTGAGANVLTF.

This clone showed up just a few times. An end of the junction differs from the germline gene, which may be a read error. This chain uses TRBV11-2 with TRBJ2-7; weak D call: TRBD2 (6 bases). In germline, CDR1 is SGHAT, CDR2 FQNNGV. CDR3 length: 14 residues. The CDR3 DNA is TGTGCCAGCCGCTTGGGGCAGGGAGGATACGAGCAGTACTTC. It translates to CASRLGQGGYEQYF. The full variable domain, completed using reference TRBV11-2 and TRBJ2-7, is EAGVAQSPRYKIIEKRQSVAFWCNPISGHATLYWYQQILGQGPKLLIQFQNNGVVDDSQLPKDRFSAERLKGVDSTLKIQPAKLEDSAVYLCASRLGQGGYEQYFGPGTRLTVT.

The rearrangement uses TRBV5-1 and TRBJ2-5, with TRBD2 identical over 13 bases. The CDR3 has 17 residues. CDR1 and CDR2 (germline): SGHRS, YFSETQ. Trimming removed 3 bases from V and 11 bases from J; junction bases left unmatched: 16. The CDR3 loop is CASSSRNRLAGGYEQYF. The CDR3 DNA is TGCGCCAGCAGCTCGAGGAACAGACTAGCGGGAGGTTATGAGCAGTACTTC. The full variable domain, rest sourced from reference TRBV5-1 and TRBJ2-5, is KAGVTQTPRYLIKTRGQQVTLSCSPISGHRSVSWYQQTPGQGLQFLFEYFSETQRNKGNFPGRFSGRQFSNSRSEMNVSTLELGDSALYLCASSSRNRLAGGYEQYFGPGTRLLVL.

This chain connects TRBV4-1 to TRBJ2-2, with 7 bases fitting TRBD2. This CDR3 contains 17 residues. Germline trimming cut 3 bases from V and 5 bases from J; bases unmatched to any gene: 12. Per the germline V gene, CDR1 is MGHRA and CDR2 is YSYEKL. CDR3 nucleotides: TGCGCCAGCAGCCAGCCAACGGTGGGACTAAAAACCGGGGAGCTGTTTTTT. Its protein product is CASSQPTVGLKTGELFF.

V and J are TRBV7-6 and TRBJ2-7, with 10 positions matching TRBD2. Germline CDR1 SGHVS, CDR2 FNYEAQ. The CDR3 is 14 residues long. V was clipped by 4 bases and J by 3 bases; unmatched bases: 3. CDR3 DNA: TGTGCCAGCAGCTCCCTAGCGGGGGACTACGAGCAGTACTTC. Translated, it gives CASSSLAGDYEQYF.

The rearrangement joins TRBV5-8 to TRBJ1-2, with a tentative D call TRBD1 (5 bases). V was trimmed by 2 bases and J by 6 bases, leaving 29 bases between them. Germline lookup yields CDR1 SGHTS and CDR2 YDEGEE. The CDR3 is 19 residues long. Here the CDR3 DNA reads TGTGCCAGCAGCTTAGTCCATCGTAGACAAAAGCAAGGGGAAGATGGCTACACCTTC. It translates to CASSLVHRRQKQGEDGYTF.

The chain couples TRBV2 to TRBJ2-7; D might be TRBD1 (5 bases). CDR3 size: 17 residues. V was pared by 10 bases and J by 2 bases, with 27 bases between. Germline V CDR1 and CDR2: SNHLY, FYNNEI. CDR3 nucleotide sequence: TGTGCCACAAAGGCGATGGGCAGGGCCAGCCCTCCCTACGAGCAGTACTTC. Amino acid sequence: CATKAMGRASPPYEQYF.

The chain joins TRBV19 to TRBJ2-1; D is unclear. This CDR3 contains 17 residues. CDR1 is LNHDA and CDR2 is SQIVND in the germline V gene (reference sequence). V lost 0 bases to trimming and J lost 7 bases, with 19 bases between them. The CDR3 DNA is TGTGCCAGTAGTATAGAGGTACGGATCACGACTCGGAATGAGCAGTTCTTC. Its protein is CASSIEVRITTRNEQFF.

This clone was observed a few times. This chain connects TRBV19 to TRBJ2-3, with 7 positions matching TRBD2. J gave up 6 bases and V 6 bases, and 9 bases lay outside the gene matches. The CDR3 is 14 amino acids. Germline CDR1 reads LNHDA; CDR2 reads SQIVND (reference sequence). The DNA of the CDR3 is TGTGCCAGTAGCAAGTCGGGGGGAAGGGATACGCAGTATTTT. It translates to CASSKSGGRDTQYF.

This rearrangement joins TRBV2 to TRBJ2-1; 8 bases line up with TRBD1. Germline V CDR1 and CDR2: SNHLY, FYNNEI. CDR3 size: 13 residues. V trimming: 9 bases; J trimming: 5 bases; junction bases outside the gene matches: 6. The CDR3 DNA is TGTGCCAGTGCGACAGGGGAAAACAATGAGCAGTTCTTC. Its protein is CASATGENNEQFF.